The rows below give T cell receptor beta chains drawn from one sample of a study of PD-1 blockade in mismatch repair-deficient tumors. Assay: immunoSEQ multiplex PCR; the TCRdb copy retains only in-frame clones and omits some. The sample lists around 40,000 clones, roughly 81% seen once, with approximately 3.5% in the top ten. The sample consisted of peripheral blood, taken 76 weeks after starting pembrolizumab. These receptors all come from an adult with mismatch repair-deficient cancer. Each CDR3 is given with its conserved first and last residue. Each record gives: CDR3 DNA, CDR3 protein, J gene, D gene, V gene, clone size. The D gene is left open where the match is weak. Size is omitted from some rows. Given values are once, few, many or a class for expanded clones.

TGTGCCAGCAGTCGGTCTAGTAGTTCCTACGAGCAGTACTTC CASSRSSSSYEQYF TRBJ2-7 - TRBV2 -
TGCGCCAGCAGCCAAGATACAGCGGGAGGGCCTTACTCCTACAATGAGCAGTTCTTC CASSQDTAGGPYSYNEQFF TRBJ2-1 TRBD2 TRBV4-1 -
TGTGCCAGCAGTCCTAGCGGCATCAGCTCCTACGAGCAGTACTTC CASSPSGISSYEQYF TRBJ2-7 TRBD2 TRBV9 -
TGTGCCAGCAGCTTATTCCCCACTGAAGCTTTCTTT CASSLFPTEAFF TRBJ1-1 - TRBV7-2 -
TGTGCCAGCAGCTTAGACAACGACAGGGGCCCTTGGGAGTATGGCTACACCTTC CASSLDNDRGPWEYGYTF TRBJ1-2 TRBD1 TRBV7-9 -
TGTGCCAGCAGTTTCACGGGACAGGGAGGGTTTGACTATGGCTACACCTTC CASSFTGQGGFDYGYTF TRBJ1-2 TRBD1 TRBV27 few
TGTGCCAGCAGTAGGACTAGCATTCGGGGGAATGAGCAGTTCTTC CASSRTSIRGNEQFF TRBJ2-1 TRBD2 TRBV27 -
TGTGCCTGGGGTGGGGAAGGGGGCTATGGCTACACCTTC CAWGGEGGYGYTF TRBJ1-2 - TRBV30 few
TGTGCCAGCAGACAGGGGGCTTTGGATGAGCAGTTCTTC CASRQGALDEQFF TRBJ2-1 TRBD1 TRBV6-1 -
TGTGCCAGCAGCGTAGCGTCAGAGACCCAGTACTTC CASSVASETQYF TRBJ2-5 - TRBV9 -
TGTGCCAGCAGCCAAGTGGGTTGGGAAAACATTCAGTACTTC CASSQVGWENIQYF TRBJ2-4 - TRBV14 once
TGTGCCAGCAGTGTAGCGGGAACACACCAAGAGACCCAGTACTTC CASSVAGTHQETQYF TRBJ2-5 TRBD2 TRBV6-1 -
TGCGCCAGCAGCCAAGGGCGGGGAGCGGTTACTGAAGCTTTCTTT CASSQGRGAVTEAFF TRBJ1-1 - TRBV4-3 -
TGTGCCAGCAGCCCGCCGGGACAGGCCTCTGGGGCCAACGTCCTGACTTTC CASSPPGQASGANVLTF TRBJ2-6 TRBD1 TRBV5-6 -
TGCAGCGTTGACAGGGTTCAAGAGACCCAGTACTTC CSVDRVQETQYF TRBJ2-5 - TRBV29-1 -
TGTGCCAGCAGACCGGGACAGGGGAGAGTTGGCTACACCTTC CASRPGQGRVGYTF TRBJ1-2 TRBD1 TRBV14 -
TGTGCCATCAGTGATATGAGCGGGAGCACCGGCGAGCAGTACTTC CAISDMSGSTGEQYF TRBJ2-7 TRBD2 TRBV10-3 -
TGTGCCAGCAGCTTCACTAGCGGGTACGAGCAGTACTTC CASSFTSGYEQYF TRBJ2-7 TRBD2 TRBV7-9 -
TGTGCCAGCAGCCTTTGGACAGACCCAGAGACCCAGTACTTC CASSLWTDPETQYF TRBJ2-5 - TRBV5-6 -
TGTGCCAGCAGGGTTACTTTAGGAGGGAATCAGCCCCAGCATTTT CASRVTLGGNQPQHF TRBJ1-5 - TRBV28 -
TGTGCCAGCCGGGTAGCGGGACGAGAGACCCAGTACTTC CASRVAGRETQYF TRBJ2-5 TRBD2 TRBV5-4 -
TGTGCCAGCAGCCCCTCTCGGACTAGCGGTAACGAGCAGTTCTTC CASSPSRTSGNEQFF TRBJ2-1 TRBD2 TRBV9 -
TGCGCCAGCAGTGAGTGGGGGGGTGAGCAGTTCTTC CASSEWGGEQFF TRBJ2-1 TRBD2 TRBV10-2 -
TGTGCCAGCAGCGAGTACCGGACAGGGTACGACGAGCAGTACTTC CASSEYRTGYDEQYF TRBJ2-7 TRBD1 TRBV7-8 once
TGTGCCAGCAGTGAAGGGATTTACTCTGGAAACACCATATATTTT CASSEGIYSGNTIYF TRBJ1-3 - TRBV6-1 -
TGCGCCAGCAGCCAAGCCGGACGGAGCAGCAAGGGGACCCAGCATTTT CASSQAGRSSKGTQHF TRBJ1-5 - TRBV4-1 -
TGTGCCAGCAGCCCCCGGACTAGCGGGATAACAGATACGCAGTATTTT CASSPRTSGITDTQYF TRBJ2-3 TRBD2 TRBV5-4 -
TGCGCCAGCAGTCTACTAGCGGGAGCACGAGGGGACACAGATACGCAGTATTTT CASSLLAGARGDTDTQYF TRBJ2-3 TRBD2 TRBV10-2 -